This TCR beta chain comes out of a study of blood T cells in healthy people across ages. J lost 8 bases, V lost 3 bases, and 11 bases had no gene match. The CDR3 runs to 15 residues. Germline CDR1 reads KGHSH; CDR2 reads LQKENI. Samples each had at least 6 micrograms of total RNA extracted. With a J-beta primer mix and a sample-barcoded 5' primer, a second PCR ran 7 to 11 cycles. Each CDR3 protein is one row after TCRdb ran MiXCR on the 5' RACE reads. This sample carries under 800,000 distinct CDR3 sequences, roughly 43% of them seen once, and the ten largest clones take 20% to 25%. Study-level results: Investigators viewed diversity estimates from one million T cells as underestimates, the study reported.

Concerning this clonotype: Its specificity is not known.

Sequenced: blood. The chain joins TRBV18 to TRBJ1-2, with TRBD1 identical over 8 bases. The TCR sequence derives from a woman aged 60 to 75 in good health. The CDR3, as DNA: TGTGCCAGCTCACCCGGACAGGGCTCGGAGTTGGGCTACACCTTC. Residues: CASSPGQGSELGYTF.